These 15 T cell receptor beta chains were sequenced from one sample in a study of T-cell memory formation after mild COVID-19. TCRdb analysed the 5' RACE reads with MiXCR anew, one entry per CDR3 protein. There are around 200,000 distinct CDR3 sequences in the sample; around 27% occur only once, and about 10% lies in the top ten. Material for sequencing was PBMCs or a T cell subset sorted from them (not recorded which). The receptors stem from an adult woman who had mild COVID-19 (a few samples of this study predate the infection). Cell type and time point are not known.

This sequence joins TRBV5-1 and TRBJ1-1; D remains unclear. Per the germline V gene, CDR1 is SGHRS and CDR2 is YFSETQ. The CDR3 spans 14 residues. V was clipped by 1 base and J by 1 base, with 8 bases between them. The CDR3 DNA reads TGCGCCAGCAGCTTGAACCCCGGGAACACTGAAGCTTTCTTT. Amino acid sequence: CASSLNPGNTEAFF.

This clonotype has a handful of counts. The chain combines TRBV5-1 with TRBJ1-1, with D perhaps matching TRBD1 (6 bases). The V end was cut by 5 bases, the J end by 7 bases, with 24 bases between. The CDR3 extends over 16 amino acids. CDR1 is SGHRS and CDR2 is YFSETQ in the germline V gene. The CDR3 here is CASSLRGVPPLNEAFF. The DNA for the CDR3 is TGCGCCAGCAGTCTGAGGGGGGTACCACCCCTCAATGAAGCTTTCTTT.

The V gene is TRBV6-5, the J gene TRBJ2-5; 9 nucleotides align to TRBD2. This CDR3 spans 15 amino acids. V shed 5 bases and J 2 bases; nucleotides not matched to a gene: 6. Germline loops: CDR1 MNHEY, CDR2 SVGAGI. CDR3 amino acids: CASSASGAVQETQYF. DNA of the CDR3: TGTGCCAGCAGTGCTAGCGGGGCCGTTCAAGAGACCCAGTACTTC.

This chain links TRBV18 with TRBJ2-5; D possibly matches TRBD1 or TRBD2 (5 bases each). Germline CDR1 reads KGHSH; CDR2 reads LQKENI. The CDR3 has 14 amino acids. Trimming left V 3 bases short and J 1 base short, with 9 bases between. CDR3 bases: TGTGCCAGCTCACCGGGACGGACCCAAGAGACCCAGTACTTC. Amino acid sequence: CASSPGRTQETQYF. The variable domain in full, completed from reference TRBV18 and TRBJ2-5, reads NAGVMQNPRHLVRRRGQEARLRCSPMKGHSHVYWYRQLPEEGLKFMVYLQKENIIDESGMPKERFSAEFPKEGPSILRIQQVVRGDSAAYFCASSPGRTQETQYFGPGTRLLVL.

This clonotype was seen a handful of times. V gene TRBV5-1 combines with J gene TRBJ2-7; D gene ambiguous. Germline CDR1 SGHRS, CDR2 YFSETQ. The CDR3 runs 14 residues. The germline V and J ends were trimmed by 4 bases and 2 bases, with 13 bases remaining between them. CDR3 region: CASSPAGYTYEQYF. Written as DNA, the CDR3 is TGCGCCAGCAGCCCAGCAGGCTATACCTACGAGCAGTACTTC.

The chain couples TRBV5-1 to TRBJ2-2; 8 bases match TRBD2. The J segment lost 4 bases and the V segment lost 0 bases, leaving 5 bases of the junction unmatched. The CDR3 contains 16 residues. CDR1 SGHRS and CDR2 YFSETQ come from the germline V gene. CDR3 sequence: CASSLELAGFTGELFF. CDR3 nucleotides: TGCGCCAGCAGCTTGGAATTAGCGGGGTTCACCGGGGAGCTGTTTTTT.

V is TRBV5-4 and J is TRBJ2-1, with D maybe TRBD1 (5 bases). Germline V gene data show CDR1 as SGHNT and CDR2 as YYREEE (reference sequence). This CDR3 spans 15 amino acids. Trimming removed 5 bases at V and 3 bases at J, with 15 bases between. CDR3 in amino acids: CASSFDRRIYNEQFF. CDR3 DNA: TGTGCCAGCAGTTTTGACAGACGGATCTACAATGAGCAGTTCTTC.

The V and J genes are TRBV5-1 and TRBJ2-2; D not resolved. The CDR3 runs to 15 residues. V was clipped by 0 bases and J by 5 bases, with 11 bases between them. CDR1 and CDR2 from the germline V gene are SGHRS and YFSETQ. Here the CDR3 reads CASSLVPKGTGELFF. CDR3 coding DNA: TGCGCCAGCAGCTTGGTCCCCAAAGGAACCGGGGAGCTGTTTTTT.

This clonotype has a handful of counts. The chain uses TRBV3-1 and TRBJ2-5; TRBD1 matches 9 bases. CDR3 length: 16 residues. V lost 11 bases to trimming and J lost 5 bases; unmatched junction nucleotides: 18. Germline V CDR1 and CDR2: LGHDT, YNNKEL (reference sequence). The CDR3 sequence is CASSSGTGGFRETQYF. CDR3 DNA sequence: TGTGCCTCGTCTTCGGGTACAGGGGGCTTTAGGGAGACCCAGTACTTC.

In its sample, this clonotype was seen a few times. This chain connects TRBV7-6 to TRBJ2-1, with D possibly being TRBD1 or TRBD2 (6 bases each). Looked up from germline, CDR1 is SGHVS and CDR2 is FNYEAQ. V lost 5 bases and J 8 bases, leaving 19 bases between the germline ends. The CDR3 covers 15 residues. CDR3: CASSPEGGVWYEQFF. The CDR3, as DNA: TGTGCCAGCAGCCCCGAGGGGGGAGTCTGGTATGAGCAGTTCTTC.

CDR3 sequence (DNA): TGCAGTGCTATCGAGGGGGGCCAAGAGACCCAGTACTTC. Its translation is CSAIEGGQETQYF. The chain combines TRBV20-1 with TRBJ2-5; D tentatively fits TRBD1 or TRBD2 (6 bases each). Trimming pared 4 bases from V and 1 base from J, leaving 10 bases between. This CDR3 has 13 amino acids. Germline V gene lookup returns CDR1 DFQATT and CDR2 SNEGSKA (reference sequence).

The J gene is TRBJ2-5, the V gene TRBV12-3 or TRBV12-4; no definite D call. This CDR3 has 14 residues. V dropped 3 bases and J dropped 4 bases, with 12 bases sitting between them. The CDR3 DNA reads as TGTGCCAGCAGTTTTACCGGATCCAGAGAGACCCAGTACTTC. It specifies CASSFTGSRETQYF.

The chain combines TRBV2 with TRBJ2-3; no clear D gene. The CDR3 loop spans 10 amino acids. CDR1 and CDR2 (germline): SNHLY, FYNNEI. Trimming left V 6 bases short and J 5 bases short, with 3 bases between. Here the CDR3 reads CASRGDTQYF. CDR3 nucleotide sequence: TGTGCCAGCAGGGGAGATACGCAGTATTTT.

Only a few counts were recorded for this clonotype. The chain uses TRBV3-1 and TRBJ2-7; D is perhaps TRBD1 or TRBD2 (5 bases each). The V and J ends lost 0 bases and 0 bases respectively, with 21 bases between them. Germline lookup yields CDR1 LGHDT and CDR2 YNNKEL (reference sequence). The CDR3 is 19 amino acids. The chain's CDR3 is CASSQDFLDHRGYSYEQYF. CDR3 DNA sequence: TGTGCCAGCAGCCAAGATTTTCTGGACCACCGGGGCTACTCCTACGAGCAGTACTTC.

The rearrangement uses TRBV9 and TRBJ2-5, with a weak D call TRBD2 (5 bases). Trimming stripped 0 bases from V and 3 bases from J, with 9 bases between. Germline V lookup: CDR1 SGDLS, CDR2 YYNGEE. CDR3 size: 14 residues. CDR3 nucleotides: TGTGCCAGCAGCGTAGGGTCCGGGAAAGAGACCCAGTACTTC. Amino acid sequence: CASSVGSGKETQYF.